Given below is one T cell receptor beta chain in context. Its target is unknown. Germline V gene sequence: CDR1 SGHVS, CDR2 FNYEAQ. The CDR3 extends over 13 amino acids. V was shortened by 7 bases and J by 3 bases, with 13 bases between the two germline ends. No patient had received any treatment before thyroid surgery. The data were taken from a study of metastatic and nonmetastatic thyroid tumors. Across the whole study: Both malignant and benign thyroid patients supplied peripheral blood and tumor or nodule tissue samples, across which the repertoires of these patients were then compared. Overall study findings and caveats: Compared with benign nodules, malignant thyroid tumors were reported to have significantly higher TCR beta diversity in both blood and tumor.

In the authors' workflow: For papillary thyroid cancer, a distant-metastasis classifier was constructed from CDR3 differences observed across clinicopathological groups. MiXCR was used by TCRdb to re-call the PCR reads. The V and J calls follow TCRdb's processing rather than the paper's. Of tens of thousands of clones detected, roughly an eighth appear once; the ten largest clones hold roughly 9.6%. The sequencing sample was made of tumor tissue. The sequence was obtained from a female donor with papillary thyroid cancer or a benign thyroid nodule (not recorded which). Some clones in this sample may be carry-over from other donors' samples. V gene TRBV7-6 combines with J gene TRBJ2-7, with D unclear. CDR3 in DNA: TGTGCCAGCATCCCGAGTACTGGCTACGAGCAGTACTTC. Translating gives CASIPSTGYEQYF.